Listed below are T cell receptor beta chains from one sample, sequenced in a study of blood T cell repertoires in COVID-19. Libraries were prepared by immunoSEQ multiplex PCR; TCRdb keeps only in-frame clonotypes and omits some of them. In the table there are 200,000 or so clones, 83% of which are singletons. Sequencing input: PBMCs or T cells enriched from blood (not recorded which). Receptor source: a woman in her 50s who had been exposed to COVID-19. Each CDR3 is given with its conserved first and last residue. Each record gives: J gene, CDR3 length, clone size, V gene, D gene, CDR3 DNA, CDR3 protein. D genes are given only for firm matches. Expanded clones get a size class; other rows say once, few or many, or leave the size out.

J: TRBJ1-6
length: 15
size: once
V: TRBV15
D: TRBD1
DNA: TGTGCCACCAGCGGTTGGACAGGGAGTAATTCACCCCTCCACTTT
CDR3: CATSGWTGSNSPLHF

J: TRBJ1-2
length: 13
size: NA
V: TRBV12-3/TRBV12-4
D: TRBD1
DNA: TGTGCCAGCAGTCGGACAGGGCCGCATGGCTACACCTTC
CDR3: CASSRTGPHGYTF

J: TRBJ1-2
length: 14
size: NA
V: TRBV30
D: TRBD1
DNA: TGTGCCTGGAGTGGGACAGGGGCGGGCTATGGCTACACCTTC
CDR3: CAWSGTGAGYGYTF

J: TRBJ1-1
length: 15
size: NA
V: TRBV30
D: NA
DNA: TGTGCCTGGTCTAGGACGGGGGTCATGAACACTGAAGCTTTCTTT
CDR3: CAWSRTGVMNTEAFF

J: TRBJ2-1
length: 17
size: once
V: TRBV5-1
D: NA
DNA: TGCGCCAGCAGCCCCGGGACTGGAAAGAGCTCCTACAATGAGCAGTTCTTC
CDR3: CASSPGTGKSSYNEQFF

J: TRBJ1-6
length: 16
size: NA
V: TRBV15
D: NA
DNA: TGTGCCACCAGCAGAGATCATGGGGGAGGAGGTTCACCCCTCCACTTT
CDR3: CATSRDHGGGGSPLHF

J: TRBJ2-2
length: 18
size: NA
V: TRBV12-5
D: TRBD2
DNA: TGTGCTAGTGGTTTGGTACTAGCGGGGGGGCCCCCCACCGGGGAGCTGTTTTTT
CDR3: CASGLVLAGGPPTGELFF

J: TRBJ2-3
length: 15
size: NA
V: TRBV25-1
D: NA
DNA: TGTGCCAGCAGTCCCGAGGCAGGGGTCGTAGATACGCAGTATTTT
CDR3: CASSPEAGVVDTQYF

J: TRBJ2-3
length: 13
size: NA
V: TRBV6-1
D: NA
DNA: TGTGCCAGCAGTGAAGCCCCCAGCGGTACGCAGTATTTT
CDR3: CASSEAPSGTQYF

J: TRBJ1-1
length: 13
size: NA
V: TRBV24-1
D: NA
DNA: TGTGCCACCAGTACAGGTTATCACACTGAAGCTTTCTTT
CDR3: CATSTGYHTEAFF

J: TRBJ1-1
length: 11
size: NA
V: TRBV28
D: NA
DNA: TGTGCCAGCAATAACCCGGGGGGAGCTTTCTTT
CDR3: CASNNPGGAFF

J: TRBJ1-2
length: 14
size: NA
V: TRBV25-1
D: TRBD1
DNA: TGTGCCAGCAGTGAAGGGACAGGGGTGTATGGCTACACCTTC
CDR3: CASSEGTGVYGYTF

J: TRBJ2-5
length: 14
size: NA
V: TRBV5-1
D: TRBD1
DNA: TGCGCCAGCAGCTTGGCGGGACAGCAAGAGACCCAGTACTTC
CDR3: CASSLAGQQETQYF

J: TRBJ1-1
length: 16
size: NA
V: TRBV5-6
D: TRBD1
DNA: TGTGCCAGCAGCTTGATCGGACAGGGGGCTTTCACTGAAGCTTTCTTT
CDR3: CASSLIGQGAFTEAFF

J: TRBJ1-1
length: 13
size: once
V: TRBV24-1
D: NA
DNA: TGTGCCACCAGTGATTGGGCCCGTCGGGAAGCTTTCTTT
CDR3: CATSDWARREAFF

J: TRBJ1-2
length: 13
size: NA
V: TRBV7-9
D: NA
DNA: TGTGCCAGCAGCCCCCGGGATTCCTATGGCTACACCTTC
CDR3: CASSPRDSYGYTF

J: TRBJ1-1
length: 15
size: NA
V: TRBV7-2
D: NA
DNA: TGTGCCAGCAGCTTAGCGACGGGATTGAACACTGAAGCTTTCTTT
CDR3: CASSLATGLNTEAFF

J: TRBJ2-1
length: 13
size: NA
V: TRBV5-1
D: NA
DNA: TGCGCCAGCAGCCGGACTACTGACAATGAGCAGTTCTTC
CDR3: CASSRTTDNEQFF

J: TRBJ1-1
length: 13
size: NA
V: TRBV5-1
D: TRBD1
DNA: TGCGCCAGCAGCCTACCTGGACAGGGTGAAGCTTTCTTT
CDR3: CASSLPGQGEAFF

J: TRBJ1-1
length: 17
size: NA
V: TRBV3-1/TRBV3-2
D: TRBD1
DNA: TGTGCCAGCAGCCAAGAAGTCCGGACAGGGTGGCACACTGAAGCTTTCTTT
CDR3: CASSQEVRTGWHTEAFF

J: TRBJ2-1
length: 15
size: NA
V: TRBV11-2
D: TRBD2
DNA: TGTGCCAGCAGTTCTGCTAGCGGGCCGTACAATGAGCAGTTCTTC
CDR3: CASSSASGPYNEQFF

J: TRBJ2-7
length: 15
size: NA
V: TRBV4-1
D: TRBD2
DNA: TGCGCCAGCAGCCAAGGGACTAGCGGGGGCTACGAGCAGTACTTC
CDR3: CASSQGTSGGYEQYF